Presented here are 5 T cell receptor beta chains from one specimen sequenced in a study of vaccination and CD4 T cells after COVID-19. These TCRs are of unknown antigen specificity. Once obtained from cultured CD4+ T cells, the DNA was sequenced using the Oncomine TCR Beta short-read assay. TCRdb fed the PCR reads into MiXCR, producing one record per CDR3 protein. The sample includes around 15,000 distinct CDR3 sequences, about 40% of them seen just once. Indicated treatment: roughly 11-day PBMC culture with coronavirus spike peptide pools or control peptides (ViraFEST assay). Specimen: CD4+ T cells from blood, cultured in vitro, collected after SARS-CoV-2 vaccination. Receptors were obtained from a human donor who had recovered from COVID-19.

The V gene is TRBV6-1, the J gene TRBJ1-2, with D perhaps TRBD1 (6 bases). CDR1 MNHNS and CDR2 SASEGT come from the germline V gene. Trimming removed 4 bases from V and 8 bases from J, with 8 bases in between. This CDR3 contains 11 residues. The CDR3 loop is CASSGDRGYTF. In nucleotides, the CDR3 is TGTGCCAGCAGTGGCGACAGGGGCTACACCTTC.

This clonotype was picked up a small number of times. V usage is TRBV27 and J usage is TRBJ2-3; D may be TRBD2 (6 bases). The V end lost 2 bases, the J end lost 2 bases, and 11 bases lay between the germline ends. This CDR3 has 15 residues. The germline gives CDR1 MNHEY, CDR2 SMNVEV (reference sequence). The CDR3 coding sequence is TGTGCCAGCAGTTTAGTAGCGGAACCCACAGATACGCAGTATTTT. Its translation is CASSLVAEPTDTQYF.

V usage is TRBV7-8 and J usage is TRBJ2-5; 11 bases line up with TRBD2. Germline CDR1 and CDR2: SGHVS and FQNEAQ. The V and J ends lost 5 bases and 1 base, in that order; junction bases with no gene match: 0. This CDR3 spans 14 amino acids. The CDR3 protein is CASSGLAGQETQYF. The CDR3 region has the DNA TGTGCCAGCAGCGGACTAGCGGGCCAAGAGACCCAGTACTTC.

Only a few counts were recorded for this clonotype. The rearrangement joins TRBV6-1 to TRBJ2-3, with 9 bases lining up with TRBD1. The CDR3 extends over 12 amino acids. J was trimmed by 6 bases and V by 8 bases; bases with no gene match: 3. CDR1 is MNHNS, CDR2 SASEGT, per germline. The CDR3 reads CASGTGTDTQYF. The CDR3, as DNA: TGTGCCAGCGGGACAGGGACGGATACGCAGTATTTT.

This clonotype was seen just once. The chain carries TRBV20-1 and TRBJ2-7; D unclear. CDR3 length: 10 residues. Germline V gene sequence: CDR1 DFQATT, CDR2 SNEGSKA (reference sequence). V was pared by 6 bases and J by 5 bases, with 8 bases between. This CDR3 reads CSATMNEQYF. The CDR3 bases are TGCAGTGCCACGATGAACGAGCAGTACTTC.